The 3 T cell receptor beta chains in this list originate from one sample, sequenced in a study of T cell responses to AZD1222 COVID-19 vaccine. Repertoires were generated with immunoSEQ multiplex PCR, while TCRdb's copy carries only in-frame clones and drops some. The sample has more than 95,000 clones; 70% to 90% are singletons. Sequencing used peripheral blood, obtained on day 0 of AZD1222 vaccination. Every receptor here comes from an adult in good health.

The chain uses TRBV18 and TRBJ1-5, with a possible D match to TRBD1 (5 bases). The CDR3 runs to 15 residues. Germline-derived CDR1 and CDR2 are KGHSH and LQKENI. V dropped 4 bases and J dropped 4 bases, with 14 bases sitting between them. For the CDR3, the DNA is TGTGCCAGCTCACAATCCCAGGGAAATAATCAGCCCCAGCATTTT. It yields the protein CASSQSQGNNQPQHF.

The count of this clone is one. The chain employs TRBV2 and TRBJ1-5, with 7 bases that match TRBD1. This CDR3 spans 12 amino acids. The V segment lost 6 bases and the J segment 4 bases; nucleotides outside the gene matches: 0. Germline CDR1 SNHLY, CDR2 FYNNEI. DNA for the CDR3: TGTGCCAGCAGACAGGGGAATCAGCCCCAGCATTTT. Translated, it gives CASRQGNQPQHF.

The rearrangement uses TRBV18 and TRBJ2-2; D is unresolved. The CDR3 loop spans 15 amino acids. Trimming stripped 0 bases from V and 2 bases from J, with 7 bases between. The germline CDR1 and CDR2 sequences are KGHSH and LQKENI. CDR3 coding DNA: TGTGCCAGCTCACCACCGACGGATAACACCGGGGAGCTGTTTTTT. This sequence encodes CASSPPTDNTGELFF.